This TCR beta chain was recovered during a study of cytomegalovirus exposure and HLA in healthy donors. CDR3 length: 18 amino acids. CDR1 and CDR2 from the germline V gene are MDHEN and SYDVKM. V shed 6 bases and J 3 bases; nucleotides not matched to a gene: 11. This PCR relied on a set of 60 Vbeta primers and 13 Jbeta primers. The protocol was immunoSEQ multiplex PCR, while the TCRdb copy is restricted to in-frame clones and leaves out a portion. Of 150,000 or so clones listed, around 76% are singletons. The gene calls are TRBV28 and TRBJ2-3; the match to TRBD2 covers 14 bases. This receptor was obtained from a male donor in good health and CMV-seronegative. What was sequenced was PBMCs. Here the CDR3 reads CASRPGTSGGSGTDTQYF. The CDR3 DNA follows: TGTGCCAGCAGACCCGGGACTAGCGGGGGTAGCGGGACAGATACGCAGTATTTT.